What follows describes a single TCR beta chain. Its antigen is undetermined. These data are taken from a study of response to subunit inactivated influenza vaccine. Study-level results: New T cells are recruited in small numbers by each seasonal influenza vaccination, according to the authors' suggestion.

TCRdb ran MiXCR on the RT-PCR reads and lists one entry per CDR3 protein. The sample includes 300,000 to 350,000 distinct CDR3 sequences, around a fifth of them seen just once. CDR3 length: 15 amino acids. CDR1 is SGHTA, CDR2 FQGNSA, per germline. J gave up 4 bases and V 4 bases, and 6 bases lay outside the gene matches. Sequenced here: PBMCs from blood, sampled about 20 months after vaccination. This chain uses TRBV7-2 with TRBJ2-1; 8 bases are shared with TRBD2. This clonotype was sampled from a man aged 45 to 75 who received an inactivated influenza vaccine. The CDR3, as DNA: TGTGCCAGCAGCTCGAAGCGGGAGAATTACAATGAGCAGTTCTTC. Its protein is CASSSKRENYNEQFF.